These 12 T cell receptor beta chains originate from one sample sequenced in a study of blood T cells in healthy people across ages. A second PCR of roughly 7 to 11 cycles used a sample-barcoded 5' primer and a J-beta primer mix. TCRdb reanalysed the 5' RACE reads using MiXCR and keeps one entry per CDR3 protein. The sample has hundreds of thousands of distinct CDR3 sequences; about 36% are singletons. The source material was blood. The receptors come from a man aged 18-30 years in good health.

This clonotype has just a few counts. V usage is TRBV15 and J usage is TRBJ1-3; D is unclear. V was shortened by 5 bases and J by 4 bases, with 9 bases between the two germline ends. The CDR3 has 13 residues. From germline, CDR1 is LNHNV and CDR2 YYDKDF (reference sequence). The CDR3 loop is CATSEFVGNTIYF. In nucleotides, the CDR3 is TGTGCCACCAGCGAATTTGTGGGAAACACCATATATTTT. The complete variable domain, with remaining parts taken from reference TRBV15 and TRBJ1-3, reads DAMVIQNPRYQVTQFGKPVTLSCSQTLNHNVMYWYQQKSSQAPKLLFHYYDKDFNNEADTPDNFQSRRPNTSFCFLDIRSPGLGDTAMYLCATSEFVGNTIYFGEGSWLTVV.

The chain has TRBV9 and TRBJ2-2; D is possibly TRBD1 (6 bases). Trimming stripped 4 bases from V and 4 bases from J, with 17 bases between. CDR1 SGDLS and CDR2 YYNGEE come from the germline V gene. CDR3 size: 16 residues. The CDR3 here is CASSPSGGLVTGELFF. The CDR3 DNA sequence: TGTGCCAGCAGCCCCAGTGGGGGCCTTGTCACCGGGGAGCTGTTTTTT.

This chain uses TRBV4-2 with TRBJ2-1; TRBD2 matches 8 bases. With the DNA end fitting TRBJ2-7 better, the J assignment may be wrong. Germline V lookup: CDR1 LGHNA, CDR2 YNFKEQ. The CDR3 runs 16 residues. The DNA of the CDR3 is TGTGCCAGCAGCCAACGAGCGGGGGACCGCTACAATGAGCAGTACTTC. This codes for CASSQRAGDRYNEQYF.

V is TRBV2 and J is TRBJ2-1; TRBD1 matches 8 bases. Germline V gives CDR1 SNHLY, CDR2 FYNNEI. The CDR3 loop spans 15 amino acids. The ends lost 6 bases at V and 1 base at J; junction bases unmatched: 5. CDR3 amino acids: CASRDRVGSYNEQFF. For the CDR3, the DNA is TGTGCCAGCAGGGACAGGGTGGGGTCCTACAATGAGCAGTTCTTC.

The CDR3 spells CASQTSGYNEQFF. Written as DNA, the CDR3 is TGCGCCAGCCAGACTAGCGGGTACAATGAGCAGTTCTTC. The chain carries TRBV5-1 and TRBJ2-1; 10 positions agree with TRBD2. Unmatched junction bases numbered 2, after V lost 7 bases and J lost 4 bases. The germline V gene has CDR1 SGHRS and CDR2 YFSETQ. CDR3 length: 13 residues.

This clonotype was picked up a small number of times. This may arise from a read error, as a much more abundant clone is one base away. The genes are TRBV20-1 and TRBJ2-1, with a weak D call TRBD2 (6 bases). The J call is uncertain, as TRBJ2-7 better fits the DNA end. Germline-derived CDR1 and CDR2 are DFQATT and SNEGSKA (reference sequence). This CDR3 is built from 14 residues. CDR3 in DNA: TGCAGTGCTAGGGGCGGGGACTCCTACAATGAGCAGTACTTC. It encodes CSARGGDSYNEQYF.

With regard to this clonotype: A read error is possible here, since a much larger clone lies one base away. The rearrangement uses TRBV7-2 and TRBJ2-1, with 7 bases identical to TRBD1. Germline assignment: CDR1 SGHTA and CDR2 FQGNSA. Trimming removed 6 bases from V and 7 bases from J; junction bases left unmatched: 12. CDR3 length: 15 amino acids. CDR3 protein: CASRPGGSDGNEQFF. For the CDR3, the DNA is TGTGCCAGCAGACCAGGGGGAAGCGATGGGAATGAGCAGTTCTTC. The complete variable domain, with remaining parts taken from reference TRBV7-2 and TRBJ2-1, reads GAGVSQSPSNKVTEKGKDVELRCDPISGHTALYWYRQSLGQGLEFLIYFQGNSAPDKSGLPSDRFSAERTGGSVSTLTIQRTQQEDSAVYLCASRPGGSDGNEQFFGPGTRLTVL.

The DNA of the CDR3 is TGTGCCAGCAGTTACTCGACCCCTTACAGGGCCGGGGAGCTGTTTTTT. It is translated as CASSYSTPYRAGELFF. The chain links TRBV6-6 to TRBJ2-2; a weak D match, TRBD1 (6 bases). The CDR3 runs 16 residues. Deletions cut 0 bases from V and 6 bases from J, with 14 bases between. Per the germline V gene, CDR1 is MNHNY and CDR2 is SVGAGI (reference sequence).

The rearrangement joins TRBV20-1 to TRBJ2-5; D is possibly TRBD2 (6 bases). Germline lookup yields CDR1 DFQATT and CDR2 SNEGSKA (reference sequence). The V gene lost 2 bases and the J gene lost 11 bases, with 21 bases spanning the gap. This CDR3 is built from 14 residues. The CDR3 sequence: CSARTNTRGYEQYF. The CDR3 DNA reads as TGCAGTGCTAGAACTAACACCCGGGGGTATGAGCAGTACTTC.

This clonotype was counted a few times. The chain uses TRBV4-3 and TRBJ2-6; D is ambiguous. V was clipped by 1 base and J by 4 bases, with 14 bases between them. The germline gives CDR1 LGHNA, CDR2 YSLEER. The CDR3 has 17 amino acids. The CDR3 protein is CASSQVLSVPGANVLTF. The CDR3 DNA sequence: TGCGCCAGCAGCCAAGTGCTCTCCGTACCAGGGGCCAACGTCCTGACTTTC.

The chain links TRBV4-2 to TRBJ1-2, with D perhaps TRBD1 (6 bases). V was trimmed by 5 bases and J by 3 bases, leaving 22 bases between them. CDR3 length equals 17 residues. Looked up from germline, CDR1 is LGHNA and CDR2 is YNFKEQ. CDR3 bases: TGTGCCAGCAGCTTAGGCTGGGACACCCTTGTTGACTATGGCTACACCTTC. Its protein product is CASSLGWDTLVDYGYTF.

This clonotype has more than one count but fewer than ten. CDR3 bases: TGTGCCAGCACCATCCGCAGCAATCAGCCCCAGCATTTT. This translates into CASTIRSNQPQHF. The chain is built from TRBV12-3 or TRBV12-4 and TRBJ1-5, with unresolved D. V lost 7 bases to trimming and J lost 1 base, with 8 bases between them. CDR3 length equals 13 residues.